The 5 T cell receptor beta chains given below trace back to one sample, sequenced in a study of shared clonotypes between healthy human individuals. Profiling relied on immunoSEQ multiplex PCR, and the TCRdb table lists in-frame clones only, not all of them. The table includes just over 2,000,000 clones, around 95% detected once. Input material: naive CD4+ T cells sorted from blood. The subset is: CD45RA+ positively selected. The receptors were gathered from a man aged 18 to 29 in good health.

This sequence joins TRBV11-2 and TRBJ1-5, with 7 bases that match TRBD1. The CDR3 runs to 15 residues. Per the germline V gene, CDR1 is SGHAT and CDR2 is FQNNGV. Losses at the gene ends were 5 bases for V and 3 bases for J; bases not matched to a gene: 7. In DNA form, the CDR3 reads TGTGCCAGCAGCCGCGACAGGGCCCCCAATCAGCCCCAGCATTTT. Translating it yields CASSRDRAPNQPQHF.

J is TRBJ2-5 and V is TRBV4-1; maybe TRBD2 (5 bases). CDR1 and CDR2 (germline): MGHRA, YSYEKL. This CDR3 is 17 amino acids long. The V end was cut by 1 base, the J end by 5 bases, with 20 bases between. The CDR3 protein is CASSQVWAEAGGETQYF. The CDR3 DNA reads TGCGCCAGCAGCCAAGTCTGGGCGGAGGCGGGCGGGGAGACCCAGTACTTC.

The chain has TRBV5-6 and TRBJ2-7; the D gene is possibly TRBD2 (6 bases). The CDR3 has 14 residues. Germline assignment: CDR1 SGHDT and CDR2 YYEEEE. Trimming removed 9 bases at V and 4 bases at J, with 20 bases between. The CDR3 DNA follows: TGTGCCACCAAAAGACAGAAGGAGGGATACGAGCAGTACTTC. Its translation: CATKRQKEGYEQYF.

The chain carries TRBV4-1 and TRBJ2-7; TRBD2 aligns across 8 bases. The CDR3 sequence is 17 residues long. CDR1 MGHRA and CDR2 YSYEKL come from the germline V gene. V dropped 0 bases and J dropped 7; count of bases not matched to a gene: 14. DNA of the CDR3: TGCGCCAGCAGCCAAGAAGGTGTCCTAGCGGGTTCTCGGGAGCAGTACTTC. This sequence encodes CASSQEGVLAGSREQYF.

This chain's CDR3 is CASSQAGQGNIQYF. The CDR3 nucleotides are TGCGCCAGCAGCCAGGCGGGACAGGGAAACATTCAGTACTTC. V gene TRBV4-1 combines with J gene TRBJ2-4, with 9 bases lining up with TRBD1. The germline V gene encodes CDR1 MGHRA and CDR2 YSYEKL. The length of the CDR3 is 14 residues. Germline trimming cut 3 bases from V and 6 bases from J; bases unmatched to any gene: 3.